This record concerns one T cell receptor (beta chain) sequence. Its specificity is not known. The sample originates from a study of identical twins. Study-wide points: Excess twin sharing in beta out-of-frame sequences was weaker. Cross-sectional statistical analysis was relied on for the conclusions, without the same donors being followed. There were fewer insertions in abundant cord blood beta clonotypes, but memory repertoires showed no such pattern.

There are 13 residues in the CDR3. V lost 5 bases and J 3 bases, leaving 7 bases between the germline ends. Germline CDR1 and CDR2: SEHNR and FQNEAQ (reference sequence). A universal primer site was incorporated via template switching, and the cDNA contained unique molecular identifiers. TCRdb used MiXCR to reprocess the 5' RACE reads, holding one entry per CDR3 protein. The table records some 790,000 distinct CDR3 sequences, 18% of them present only once. The data were also submitted as part of a second study, on T cells expressing NK-cell markers.

The chain combines TRBV7-9 with TRBJ2-2; D not resolved. The TCR originated in a woman aged 18-29 years in good health. The sequenced sample was PBMCs. The CDR3 bases are TGTGCCAGCAGCCTACAGCACACCGGGGAGCTGTTTTTT. Its protein is CASSLQHTGELFF.